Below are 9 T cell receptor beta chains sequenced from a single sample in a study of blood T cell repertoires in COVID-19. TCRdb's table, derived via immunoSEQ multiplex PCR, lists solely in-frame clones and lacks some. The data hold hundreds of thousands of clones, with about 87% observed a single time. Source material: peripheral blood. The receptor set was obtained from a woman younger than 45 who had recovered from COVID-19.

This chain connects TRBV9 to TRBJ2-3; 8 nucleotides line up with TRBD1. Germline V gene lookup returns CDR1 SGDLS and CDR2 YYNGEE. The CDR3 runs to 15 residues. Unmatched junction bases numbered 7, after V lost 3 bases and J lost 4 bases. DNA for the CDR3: TGTGCCAGCAGCGGGACAGGGTCCGTGGCAGATACGCAGTATTTT. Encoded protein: CASSGTGSVADTQYF.

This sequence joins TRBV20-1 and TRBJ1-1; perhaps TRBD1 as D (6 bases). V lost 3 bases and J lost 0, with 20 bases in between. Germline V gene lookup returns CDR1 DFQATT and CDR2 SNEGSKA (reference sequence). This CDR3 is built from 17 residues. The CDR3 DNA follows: TGCAGTGCTAGTTTTAGGCAGAATGGGGGCCTGAACACTGAAGCTTTCTTT. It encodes CSASFRQNGGLNTEAFF.

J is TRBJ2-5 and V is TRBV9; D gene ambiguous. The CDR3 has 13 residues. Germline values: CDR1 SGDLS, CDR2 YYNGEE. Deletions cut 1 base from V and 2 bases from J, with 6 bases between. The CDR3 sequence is CASSVSRQETQYF. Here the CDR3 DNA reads TGTGCCAGCAGCGTATCCAGACAAGAGACCCAGTACTTC.

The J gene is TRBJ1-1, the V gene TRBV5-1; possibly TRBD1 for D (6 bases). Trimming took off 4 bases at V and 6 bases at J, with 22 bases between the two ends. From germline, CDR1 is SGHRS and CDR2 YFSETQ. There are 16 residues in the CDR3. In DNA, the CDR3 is TGCGCCAGCAGCGGGGGTTACAGGGCTCCCCCACCTGAAGCTTTCTTT. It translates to CASSGGYRAPPPEAFF.

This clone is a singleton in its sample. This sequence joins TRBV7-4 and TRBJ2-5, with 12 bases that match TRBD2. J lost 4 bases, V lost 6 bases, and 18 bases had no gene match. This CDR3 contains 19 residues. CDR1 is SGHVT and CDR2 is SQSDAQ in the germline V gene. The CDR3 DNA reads TGTGCCAGCAGTCCATCTTACCCCCTCCTAGCGGGGGGGCGAGAGACCCAGTACTTC. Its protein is CASSPSYPLLAGGRETQYF.

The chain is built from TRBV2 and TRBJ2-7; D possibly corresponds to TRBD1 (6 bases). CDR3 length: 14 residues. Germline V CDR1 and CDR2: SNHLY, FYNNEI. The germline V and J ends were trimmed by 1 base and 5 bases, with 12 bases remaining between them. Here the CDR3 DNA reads TGTGCCAGCAGTGAAGGGACAGTGTTCCACGAGCAGTACTTC. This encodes CASSEGTVFHEQYF.

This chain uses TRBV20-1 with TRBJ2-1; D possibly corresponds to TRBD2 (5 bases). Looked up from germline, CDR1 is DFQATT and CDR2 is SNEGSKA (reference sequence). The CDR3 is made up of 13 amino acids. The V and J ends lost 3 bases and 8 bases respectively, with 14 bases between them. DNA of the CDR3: TGCAGTGCTAGTCGAGGAAGCGGCGATGAGCAGTTCTTC. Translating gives CSASRGSGDEQFF.

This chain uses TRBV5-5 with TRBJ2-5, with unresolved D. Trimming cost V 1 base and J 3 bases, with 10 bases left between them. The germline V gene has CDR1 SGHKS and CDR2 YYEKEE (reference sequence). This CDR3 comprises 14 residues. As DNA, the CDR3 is TGTGCCAGCAGCTTGTCGATCAGTGAAGAGACCCAGTACTTC. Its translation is CASSLSISEETQYF.

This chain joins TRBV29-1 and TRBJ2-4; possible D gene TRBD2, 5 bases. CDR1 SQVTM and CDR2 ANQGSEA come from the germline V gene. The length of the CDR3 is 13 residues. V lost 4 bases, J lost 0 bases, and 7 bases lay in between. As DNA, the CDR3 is TGCAGCGTTGCTGCGGGAGCCAAAAACATTCAGTACTTC. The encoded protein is CSVAAGAKNIQYF.